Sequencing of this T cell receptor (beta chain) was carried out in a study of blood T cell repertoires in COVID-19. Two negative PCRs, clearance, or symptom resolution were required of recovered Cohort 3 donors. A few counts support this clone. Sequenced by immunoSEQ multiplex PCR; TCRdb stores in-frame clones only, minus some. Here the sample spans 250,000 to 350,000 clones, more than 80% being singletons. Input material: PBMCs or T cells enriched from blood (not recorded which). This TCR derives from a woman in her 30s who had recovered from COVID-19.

In DNA form, the CDR3 reads TGTGCCAGCAGTTACGCGCCGGCTGGGGCCAACGTCCTGACTTTC. Its protein product is CASSYAPAGANVLTF. The genes are TRBV6-2 or TRBV6-3 and TRBJ2-6; D uncertain. Germline V gene sequence: CDR1 MNHEY, CDR2 SVGEGT. V was shortened by 2 bases and J by 2 bases, with 7 bases between the two germline ends. This CDR3 has 15 residues.